Detailed here is one TCR beta chain. The ends were cut back, 3 bases at V and 1 base at J, with 11 bases in the middle. There are 15 residues in the CDR3. The germline gives CDR1 SGDLS, CDR2 YYNGEE. Per the original methods: Reference gene primer amplification gave nucleated cell count estimates. Sequencing was performed with immunoSEQ multiplex PCR; in TCRdb, only in-frame clones are kept and a portion is missing. The DNA was the basis for D and trimming; V, J and clone size are from that table. The data contain 100,000 to 120,000 clones, roughly 90% of them singletons. The data were taken from a study of blood T cell repertoires in COVID-19. Study-wide background: Researchers got acute and convalescent COVID-19 samples from the United States, Italy and Spain. PBMCs, B-cell-depleted T cells, or T cells were the source of the cDNA or gDNA that made up the material.

Sequenced sample: peripheral blood. The chain has TRBV9 and TRBJ2-1, with D maybe TRBD2 (5 bases). The sequence came from a woman in her sixties or seventies who had recovered from COVID-19. Here the CDR3 DNA reads TGTGCCAGCAGCGCTGGACTGGGGTCCTACAATGAGCAGTTCTTC. This codes for CASSAGLGSYNEQFF.